Below, 3 T cell receptor beta chains from the same sample are listed, as sequenced in a study of blood T cell repertoires in COVID-19. The protocol was immunoSEQ multiplex PCR, while the TCRdb copy is restricted to in-frame clones and leaves out a portion. The table lists fewer than 400,000 clones, around 92% of them singletons. The material sequenced was PBMCs or T cells enriched from blood (not recorded which). These receptors were obtained from a woman between 25 and 40 years old who had recovered from COVID-19.

The rearrangement uses TRBV23-1 and TRBJ1-1, with 7 positions matching TRBD1. TRBV23-1 is noted as an ORF with a role that remains uncertain. The trim removed 8 bases at V and 5 bases at J, leaving 5 bases unmatched. The CDR3 consists of 12 residues. The CDR3 bases are TGCGCCAGCCCGTACAGGGGTACTGAAGCTTTCTTT. The encoded protein is CASPYRGTEAFF.

The chain uses TRBV1 and TRBJ2-5; the DNA was not used to check the table's D call, TRBD2. TRBV1 is a documented pseudogene. The length of the CDR3 is 15 residues. The CDR3 DNA reads as TGCACCAGCAGCCAAACGGGGGGGCCGGGGGAGACCCAGTACTTC. This sequence encodes CTSSQTGGPGETQYF.

This chain links TRBV27 with TRBJ2-5, with a weak D call TRBD2 (5 bases). V was shortened by 6 bases and J by 1 base, with 9 bases between the two germline ends. The CDR3 loop spans 13 amino acids. Per germline, CDR1 MNHEY and CDR2 SMNVEV (reference sequence). This chain's CDR3 is CASSRTRQETQYF. The CDR3 DNA reads as TGTGCCAGCAGCCGGACTCGCCAAGAGACCCAGTACTTC.